The 17 T cell receptor beta chains presented below share a single source sample, sequenced in a study of T cell responses to AZD1222 COVID-19 vaccine. Using immunoSEQ multiplex PCR, the repertoire was profiled, and TCRdb retains in-frame clones only, with some absent. The table includes 150,000 to 200,000 clones, 80% to 90% detected once. The input for sequencing was peripheral blood, taken 28 days after the second AZD1222 dose. The receptors come from an adult who received the AZD1222 COVID-19 vaccine.

The chain is built from TRBV18 and TRBJ2-3; no firm D call. The CDR3 runs 16 residues. CDR1 and CDR2 (germline): KGHSH, LQKENI. V lost 1 base to trimming and J lost 1 base, with 12 bases between them. The CDR3 region is CASSPQGRAGTDTQYF. The CDR3 DNA reads TGTGCCAGCTCACCACAGGGTCGGGCAGGCACAGATACGCAGTATTTT.

The chain joins TRBV3-1 (or the pseudogene TRBV3-2) to TRBJ1-4; D gene ambiguous. V lost 4 bases and J lost 7, with 7 bases in between. Germline CDR1 and CDR2: LGHDT and YNNKEL (reference sequence). This CDR3 is built from 12 residues. The CDR3: CASSPIGEKLFF. The CDR3 bases are TGTGCCAGCAGCCCCATAGGTGAAAAACTGTTTTTT.

The chain uses TRBV5-6 and TRBJ2-2; 10 nucleotides match TRBD2. The V gene's germline CDR1 is SGHDT and CDR2 YYEEEE. The trim removed 0 bases at V and 4 bases at J, leaving 3 bases unmatched. The CDR3 covers 16 residues. The CDR3 is CASSLGLAGATGELFF. CDR3 nucleotide sequence: TGTGCCAGCAGCTTGGGCCTAGCGGGGGCCACCGGGGAGCTGTTTTTT.

The chain carries TRBV19 and TRBJ2-2, with 8 bases lining up with TRBD2. Germline V CDR1 and CDR2: LNHDA, SQIVND (reference sequence). This CDR3 region has 15 residues. V gave up 3 bases and J gave up 1 base; unmatched junction bases: 1. CDR3 sequence reads: CASSIGGVNTGELFF. In nucleotides, the CDR3 is TGTGCCAGTAGTATCGGGGGGGTGAACACCGGGGAGCTGTTTTTT.

The rearrangement joins TRBV28 to TRBJ2-7, with TRBD1 identical over 9 bases. The germline gives CDR1 MDHEN, CDR2 SYDVKM. This CDR3 has 14 residues. J gave up 4 bases and V 5 bases, and 6 bases lay outside the gene matches. The CDR3 sequence is CASSRTGGIYEQYF. The DNA of the CDR3 is TGTGCCAGCAGTCGTACAGGGGGCATTTACGAGCAGTACTTC.

J is TRBJ2-5 and V is TRBV29-1; TRBD1 might be the D (7 bases). V was trimmed by 7 bases and J by 4 bases, leaving 13 bases between them. The CDR3 is 12 residues long. CDR1 and CDR2 (germline): SQVTM, ANQGSEA. The CDR3 here is CSGNRGGETQYF. In DNA form, the CDR3 reads TGCAGCGGAAACAGGGGAGGAGAGACCCAGTACTTC.

The chain employs TRBV5-1 and TRBJ2-7; 9 nucleotides match TRBD1. J lost 5 bases, V lost 2 bases, and 5 bases had no gene match. CDR3 size: 14 residues. CDR1 and CDR2 (germline): SGHRS, YFSETQ. CDR3 DNA: TGCGCCAGCAGCTTTCAGGACAGGGGCCACGAGCAGTACTTC. It yields the protein CASSFQDRGHEQYF.

This rearrangement joins TRBV5-1 to TRBJ2-3; TRBD1 matches 7 bases. Germline CDR1 SGHRS, CDR2 YFSETQ. This CDR3 has 17 residues. Trimming at V came to 0 bases and at J to 2 bases, leaving 9 bases not matched to a gene. CDR3 in DNA: TGCGCCAGCAGCTTGGACTCCGGGACAGCTTCCACAGATACGCAGTATTTT. Protein product: CASSLDSGTASTDTQYF.

DNA of the CDR3: TGCGCCAGCAGTCAATCGGCTAGCGGGGTCCTTTACTCCTACGAGCAGTACTTC. It is translated as CASSQSASGVLYSYEQYF. The chain joins TRBV23-1 to TRBJ2-7; TRBD2 agrees at 9 bases. TRBV23-1 is marked as an open reading frame, function uncertain. The CDR3 spans 18 residues. J was trimmed by 0 bases and V by 0 bases; bases with no gene match: 9.

This clone was seen a few times. The chain employs TRBV7-9 and TRBJ2-5; TRBD2 matches 15 bases. V lost 4 bases and J lost 1; bases outside the gene matches: 7. From germline, CDR1 is SEHNR and CDR2 FQNEAQ (reference sequence). The CDR3 is 18 amino acids. CDR3 region: CASSYGLAGGATQETQYF. The DNA for the CDR3 is TGTGCCAGCAGCTACGGACTAGCGGGGGGGGCTACCCAAGAGACCCAGTACTTC.

Worth noting for this clone: This sample includes further DNA sequences coding for the same CDR3. The chain recombines TRBV5-1 with TRBJ1-1; no firm D call. V lost 0 bases, J lost 4 bases, and 10 bases lay in between. Per the germline V gene, CDR1 is SGHRS and CDR2 is YFSETQ. CDR3 size: 14 residues. CDR3 DNA sequence: TGCGCCAGCAGCTTGGGAGGCGGGAGCACTGAAGCTTTCTTT. Amino acid sequence: CASSLGGGSTEAFF.

This rearrangement joins TRBV5-4 to TRBJ1-1; D call uncertain. This CDR3 is built from 12 residues. V lost 3 bases and J 1 base, leaving 4 bases between the germline ends. The germline gives CDR1 SGHNT, CDR2 YYREEE (reference sequence). The CDR3 DNA sequence: TGTGCCAGCAGCTCTCCGAACACTGAAGCTTTCTTT. Translated, it gives CASSSPNTEAFF.

The J gene is TRBJ2-3, the V gene TRBV7-9; 8 bases line up with TRBD1. Germline V gives CDR1 SEHNR, CDR2 FQNEAQ (reference sequence). CDR3 length equals 14 residues. Germline trimming cut 3 bases from V and 3 bases from J; bases unmatched to any gene: 2. CDR3 nucleotide sequence: TGTGCCAGCAGCTTGGGACAGGAAACAGATACGCAGTATTTT. This translates into CASSLGQETDTQYF.

The CDR3 protein is CASSLVGTTITYEQYF. In nucleotides, the CDR3 is TGTGCCAGCAGCTTAGTCGGGACTACTATCACCTACGAGCAGTACTTC. The V call is TRBV7-8, the J call TRBJ2-7; 7 positions agree with TRBD2. Trimming cost V 1 base and J 2 bases; bases outside gene matches: 8. CDR1 and CDR2 from the germline V gene are SGHVS and FQNEAQ. This CDR3 has 16 residues.

The table lists this clone with a few counts. The genes are TRBV6-5 and TRBJ1-4, with TRBD1 matching over 9 bases. There are 14 residues in the CDR3. V shed 2 bases and J 8 bases; nucleotides not matched to a gene: 3. Looked up from germline, CDR1 is MNHEY and CDR2 is SVGAGI. The CDR3 nucleotides are TGTGCCAGCAGTTACCAGACAGGGGGGGAAAAACTGTTTTTT. It encodes CASSYQTGGEKLFF.

This sequence joins TRBV2 and TRBJ1-6; TRBD1 matches 8 bases. The ends lost 0 bases at V and 15 bases at J; junction bases unmatched: 7. Per germline, CDR1 SNHLY and CDR2 FYNNEI. This CDR3 has 14 residues. Here the CDR3 DNA reads TGTGCCAGCAGTGAAGCGCGTTCAGGGGGCTACCTCCACTTT. Translation: CASSEARSGGYLHF.

The chain joins TRBV12-3 or TRBV12-4 to TRBJ2-3, with D hard to call. V lost 2 bases and J lost 4, with 4 bases in between. This CDR3 is built from 12 residues. CDR3 in amino acids: CASSLTADTQYF. CDR3 nucleotide sequence: TGTGCCAGCAGTTTAACGGCAGATACGCAGTATTTT.